This T cell receptor (beta chain) was sequenced during a study of T cells in localized non-small cell lung cancer. Whole-study findings and limits: Compared with tumor, uninvolved adjacent lung displayed greater T cell clonality, ranking highest overall.

Here immunoSEQ multiplex PCR was the method, and the copy in TCRdb shows in-frame clones only, minus some. The table includes tens of thousands of clones, 86% detected once. The germline V and J ends were trimmed by 5 bases and 4 bases, with 11 bases remaining between them. The CDR3 loop spans 13 amino acids. Looked up from germline, CDR1 is SGHAT and CDR2 is FQNNGV. Concerning this clone: The antigen is undetermined.

This chain uses TRBV11-2 with TRBJ1-2; D is unresolved. The sample consisted of peripheral blood, taken before any cancer treatment. The TCR was taken from a woman aged 35-75 years with stage I lung adenocarcinoma. For the CDR3, the DNA is TGTGCCAGCAGCCGTCCTCCTCTCTATGGCTACACCTTC. This sequence encodes CASSRPPLYGYTF.